This T cell receptor beta chain emerged from a study of blood T cell repertoires in COVID-19. Assay: immunoSEQ multiplex PCR; the TCRdb copy retains only in-frame clones and omits some. The sample lists approximately 210,000 clones, approximately 80% occurring once. Sequenced sample: PBMCs or T cells enriched from blood (not recorded which). This receptor was identified in a woman in her forties or fifties with acute COVID-19.

The CDR3 is CASSYDRVLKNIQYF. The CDR3 DNA is TGTGCCAGCAGTTACGACCGGGTGCTCAAAAACATTCAGTACTTC. The genes are TRBV6-2 or TRBV6-3 and TRBJ2-4; unclear D gene. Germline-derived CDR1 and CDR2 are MNHEY and SVGEGT. V lost 2 bases and J 3 bases, leaving 11 bases between the germline ends. This CDR3 contains 15 residues.